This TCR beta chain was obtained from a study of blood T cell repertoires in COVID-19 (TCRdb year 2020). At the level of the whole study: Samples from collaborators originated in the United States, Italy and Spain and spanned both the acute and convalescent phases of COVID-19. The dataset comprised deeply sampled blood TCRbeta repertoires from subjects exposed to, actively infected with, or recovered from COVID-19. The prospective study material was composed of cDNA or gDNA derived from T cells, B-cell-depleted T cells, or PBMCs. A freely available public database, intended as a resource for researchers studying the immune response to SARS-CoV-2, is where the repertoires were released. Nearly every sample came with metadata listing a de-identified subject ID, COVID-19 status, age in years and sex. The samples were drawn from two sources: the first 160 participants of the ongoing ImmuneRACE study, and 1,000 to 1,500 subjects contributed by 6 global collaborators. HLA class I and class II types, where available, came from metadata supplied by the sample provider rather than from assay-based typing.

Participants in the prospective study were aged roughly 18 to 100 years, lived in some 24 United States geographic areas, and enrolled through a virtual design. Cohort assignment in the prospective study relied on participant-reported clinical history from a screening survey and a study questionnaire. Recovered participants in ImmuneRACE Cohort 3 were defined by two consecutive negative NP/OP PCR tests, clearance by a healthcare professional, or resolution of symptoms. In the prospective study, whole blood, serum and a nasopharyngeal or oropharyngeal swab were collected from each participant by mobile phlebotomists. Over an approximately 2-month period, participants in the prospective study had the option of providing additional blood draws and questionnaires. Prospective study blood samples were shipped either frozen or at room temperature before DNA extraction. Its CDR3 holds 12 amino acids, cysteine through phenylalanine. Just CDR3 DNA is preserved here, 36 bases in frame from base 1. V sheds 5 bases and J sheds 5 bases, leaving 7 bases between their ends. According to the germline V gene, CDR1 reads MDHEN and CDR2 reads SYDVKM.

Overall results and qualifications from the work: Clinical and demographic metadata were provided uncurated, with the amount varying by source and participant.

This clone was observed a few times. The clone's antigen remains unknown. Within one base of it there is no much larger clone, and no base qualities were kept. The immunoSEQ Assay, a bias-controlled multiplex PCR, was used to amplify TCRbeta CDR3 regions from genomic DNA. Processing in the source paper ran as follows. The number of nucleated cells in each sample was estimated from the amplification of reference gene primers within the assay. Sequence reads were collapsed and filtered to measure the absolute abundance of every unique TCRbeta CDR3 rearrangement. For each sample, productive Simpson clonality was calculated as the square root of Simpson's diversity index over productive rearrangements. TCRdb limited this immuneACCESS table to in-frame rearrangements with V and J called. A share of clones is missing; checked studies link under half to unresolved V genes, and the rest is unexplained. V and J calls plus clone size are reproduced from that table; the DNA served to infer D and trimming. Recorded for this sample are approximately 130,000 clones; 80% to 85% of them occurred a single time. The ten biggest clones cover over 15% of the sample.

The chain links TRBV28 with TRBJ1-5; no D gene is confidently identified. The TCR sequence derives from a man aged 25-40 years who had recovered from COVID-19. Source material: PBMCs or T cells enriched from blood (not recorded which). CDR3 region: CASSLVDQPQHF. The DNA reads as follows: TGTGCCAGCAGTCTTGTAGATCAGCCCCAGCATTTT.